This TCR beta chain was identified during a study of blood T cells in healthy people across ages. Study overall: T cells yielded about one barcoded beta molecule per two cells through template switching. Study-wide results and limits: Diversity of TCR beta per million T cells declined in a roughly linear way with age. Calculation of diversity from one million T cells yielded estimates considered to be underestimates.

Sample-barcoded 5' priming and a J-beta primer mix drove a second PCR of 7 to 11 cycles. Tagging of each cDNA molecule was performed by a template-switch adaptor with 12 random nucleotides. TCRdb reanalysed the 5' RACE reads using MiXCR and keeps one entry per CDR3 protein. The top ten clones hold 20% to 25% of a sample with about 730,000 distinct CDR3 sequences, around 46% of them seen once. CDR3 length: 15 residues. Germline V CDR1 and CDR2: LGHDT, YNNKEL (reference sequence). Regarding this clonotype: Its antigen is still unknown.

Material: blood. The TCR sequence derives from a woman aged 60-75 years in good health. This chain uses TRBV3-1 with TRBJ2-5, with 9 bases that match TRBD1. Near its end, the DNA agrees better with TRBJ2-7, so the J call may be wrong. The CDR3: CASSLQGAGNYEQYF. The CDR3 DNA reads as TGTGCCAGCAGCCTACAGGGGGCAGGTAATTACGAGCAGTACTTC.